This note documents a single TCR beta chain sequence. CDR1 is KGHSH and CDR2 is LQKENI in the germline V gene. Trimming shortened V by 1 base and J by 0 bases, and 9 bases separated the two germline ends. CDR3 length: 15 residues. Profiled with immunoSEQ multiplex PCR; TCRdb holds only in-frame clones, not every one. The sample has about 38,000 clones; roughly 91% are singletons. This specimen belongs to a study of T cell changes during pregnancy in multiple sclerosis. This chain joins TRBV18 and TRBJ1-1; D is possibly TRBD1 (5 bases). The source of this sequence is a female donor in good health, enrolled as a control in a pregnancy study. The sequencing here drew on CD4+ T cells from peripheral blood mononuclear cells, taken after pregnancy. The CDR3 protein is CASSPLRGVNTEAFF. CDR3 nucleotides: TGTGCCAGCTCACCACTTCGGGGGGTGAACACTGAAGCTTTCTTT.